The source of this T cell receptor (beta chain) is a study of read filtering for tumor transcriptome and immune sequencing. The library was built from roughly 400 ng RNA with molecular barcoded adaptors for alpha/delta and beta/gamma chains. TCRdb independently ran MiXCR on the reads; one entry per CDR3 protein. Of about 30,000 distinct CDR3 sequences listed, approximately 18% are singletons. Trimming removed 0 bases from V and 5 bases from J, with 21 bases in between. This CDR3 has 18 residues. Germline V lookup: CDR1 LGHNA, CDR2 YNFKEQ. This clonotype showed up many times. This sequence originates from a donor at least 40 years old with multiple myeloma. V is TRBV4-2 and J is TRBJ2-3; D call uncertain. The sample consisted of a population of CD138-negative cells sorted from bone marrow. The CDR3 region is CASSQEHMFTGLVDTQYF. The CDR3 DNA sequence: TGTGCCAGCAGCCAAGAGCACATGTTTACTGGCTTGGTAGATACGCAGTATTTT.